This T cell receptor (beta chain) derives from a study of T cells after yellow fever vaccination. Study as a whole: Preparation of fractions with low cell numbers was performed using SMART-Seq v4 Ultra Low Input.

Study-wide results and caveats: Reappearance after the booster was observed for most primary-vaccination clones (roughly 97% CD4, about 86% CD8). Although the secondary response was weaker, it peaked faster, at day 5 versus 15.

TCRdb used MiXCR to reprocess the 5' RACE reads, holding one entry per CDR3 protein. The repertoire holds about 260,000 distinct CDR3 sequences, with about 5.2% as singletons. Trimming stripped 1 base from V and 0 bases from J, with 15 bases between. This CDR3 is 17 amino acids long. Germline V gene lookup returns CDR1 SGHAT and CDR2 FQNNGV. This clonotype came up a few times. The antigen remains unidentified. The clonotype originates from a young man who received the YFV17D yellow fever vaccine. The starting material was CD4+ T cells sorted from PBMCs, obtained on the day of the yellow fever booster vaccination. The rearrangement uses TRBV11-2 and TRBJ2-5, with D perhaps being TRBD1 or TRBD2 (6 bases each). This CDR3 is CASSLGSRGTHQETQYF. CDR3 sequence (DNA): TGTGCCAGCAGCTTAGGGTCCCGCGGGACACACCAAGAGACCCAGTACTTC.